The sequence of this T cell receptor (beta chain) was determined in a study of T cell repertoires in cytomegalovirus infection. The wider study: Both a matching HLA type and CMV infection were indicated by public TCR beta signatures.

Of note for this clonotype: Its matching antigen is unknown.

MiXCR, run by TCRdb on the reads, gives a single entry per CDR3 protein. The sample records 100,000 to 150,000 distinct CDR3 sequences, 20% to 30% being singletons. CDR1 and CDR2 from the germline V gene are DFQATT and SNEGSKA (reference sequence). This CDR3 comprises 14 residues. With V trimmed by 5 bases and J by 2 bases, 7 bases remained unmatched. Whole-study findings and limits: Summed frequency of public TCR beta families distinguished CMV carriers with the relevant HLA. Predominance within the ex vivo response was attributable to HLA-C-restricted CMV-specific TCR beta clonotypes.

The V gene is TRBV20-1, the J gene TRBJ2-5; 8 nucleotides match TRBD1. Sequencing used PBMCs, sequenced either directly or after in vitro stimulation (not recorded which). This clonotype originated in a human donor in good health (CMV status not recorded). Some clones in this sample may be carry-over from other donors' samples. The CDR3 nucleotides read TGCAGTGCTGCGGACAGGGTTTTTCAAGAGACCCAGTACTTC. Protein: CSAADRVFQETQYF.